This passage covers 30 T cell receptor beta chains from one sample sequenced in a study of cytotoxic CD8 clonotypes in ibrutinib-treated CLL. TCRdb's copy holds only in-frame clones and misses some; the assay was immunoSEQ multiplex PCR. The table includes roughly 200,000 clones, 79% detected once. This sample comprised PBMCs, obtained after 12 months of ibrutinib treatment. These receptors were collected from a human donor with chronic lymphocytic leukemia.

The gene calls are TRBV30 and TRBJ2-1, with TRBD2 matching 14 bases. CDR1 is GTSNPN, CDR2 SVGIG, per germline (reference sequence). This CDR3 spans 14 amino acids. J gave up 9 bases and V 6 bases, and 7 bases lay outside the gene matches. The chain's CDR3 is CACLTSGGAIEQFF. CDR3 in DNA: TGTGCCTGCCTGACTAGCGGGGGGGCTATTGAGCAGTTCTTC. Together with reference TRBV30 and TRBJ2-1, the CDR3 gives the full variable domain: SQTIHQWPATLVQPVGSPLSLECTVEGTSNPNLYWYRQAAGRGLQLLFYSVGIGQISSEVPQNLSASRPQDRQFILSSKKLLLSDSGFYLCACLTSGGAIEQFFGPGTRLTVL.

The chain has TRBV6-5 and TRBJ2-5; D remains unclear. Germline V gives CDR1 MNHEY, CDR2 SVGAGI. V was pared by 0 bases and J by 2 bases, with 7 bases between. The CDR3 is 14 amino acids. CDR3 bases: TGTGCCAGCAGTTACTCTAGGCTTCAAGAGACCCAGTACTTC. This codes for CASSYSRLQETQYF.

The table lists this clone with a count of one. CDR3 residues: CASSLDVSGGEQETQYF. As DNA, the CDR3 is TGCGCCAGCAGCTTGGATGTTAGCGGGGGGGAACAAGAGACCCAGTACTTC. The chain is built from TRBV5-1 and TRBJ2-5; 11 nucleotides agree with TRBD2. The CDR3 consists of 17 residues. CDR1 and CDR2 from the germline V gene are SGHRS and YFSETQ. With V trimmed by 0 bases and J by 2 bases, 6 bases remained unmatched.

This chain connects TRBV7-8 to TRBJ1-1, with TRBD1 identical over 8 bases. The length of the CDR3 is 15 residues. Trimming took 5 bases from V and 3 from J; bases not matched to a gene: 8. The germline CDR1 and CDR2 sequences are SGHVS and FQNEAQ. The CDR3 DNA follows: TGTGCCAGCAGCGGAAGGGACAGGCGGGACACTGAAGCTTTCTTT. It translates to CASSGRDRRDTEAFF.

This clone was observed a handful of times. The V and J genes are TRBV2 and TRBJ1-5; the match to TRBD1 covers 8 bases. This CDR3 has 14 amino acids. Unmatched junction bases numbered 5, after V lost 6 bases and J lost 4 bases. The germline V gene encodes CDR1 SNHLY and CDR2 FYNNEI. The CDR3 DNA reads TGTGCCAGCAGAGCCCAGGGGGCGAATCAGCCCCAGCATTTT. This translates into CASRAQGANQPQHF.

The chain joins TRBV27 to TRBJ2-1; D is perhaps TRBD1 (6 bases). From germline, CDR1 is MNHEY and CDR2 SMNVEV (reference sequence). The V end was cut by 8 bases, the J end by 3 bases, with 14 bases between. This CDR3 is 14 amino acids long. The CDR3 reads CASAFSGDYNEQFF. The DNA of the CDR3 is TGTGCCAGCGCCTTTTCAGGGGACTACAATGAGCAGTTCTTC.

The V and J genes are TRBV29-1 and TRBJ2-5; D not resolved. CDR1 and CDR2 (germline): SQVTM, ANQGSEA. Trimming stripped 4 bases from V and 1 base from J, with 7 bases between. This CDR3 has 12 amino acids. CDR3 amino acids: CSVAHLQETQYF. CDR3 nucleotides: TGCAGCGTTGCGCACCTCCAAGAGACCCAGTACTTC.

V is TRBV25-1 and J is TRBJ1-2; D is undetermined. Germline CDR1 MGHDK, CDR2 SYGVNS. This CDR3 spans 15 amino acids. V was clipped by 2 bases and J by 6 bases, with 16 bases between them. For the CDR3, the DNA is TGTGCCAGCAGTGAAATGGTGGATGGAGGAGATGGCTACACCTTC. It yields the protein CASSEMVDGGDGYTF.

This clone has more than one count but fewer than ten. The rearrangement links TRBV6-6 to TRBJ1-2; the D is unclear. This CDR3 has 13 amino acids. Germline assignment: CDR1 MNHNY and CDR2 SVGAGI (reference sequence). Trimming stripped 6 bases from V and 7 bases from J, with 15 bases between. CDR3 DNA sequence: TGTGCCAGCAGCCCTCGGCAGTCCAGTGGCTACACCTTC. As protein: CASSPRQSSGYTF.

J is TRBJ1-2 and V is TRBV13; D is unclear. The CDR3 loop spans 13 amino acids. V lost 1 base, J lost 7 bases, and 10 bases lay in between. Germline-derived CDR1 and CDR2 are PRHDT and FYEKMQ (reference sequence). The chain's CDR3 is CASSLVGGGGYTF. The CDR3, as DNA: TGTGCCAGCAGCTTAGTAGGAGGCGGTGGCTACACCTTC.

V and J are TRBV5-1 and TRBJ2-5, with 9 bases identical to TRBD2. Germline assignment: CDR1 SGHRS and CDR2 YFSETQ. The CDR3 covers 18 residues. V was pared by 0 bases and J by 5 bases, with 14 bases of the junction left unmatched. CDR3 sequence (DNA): TGCGCCAGCAGCTTGGAATTGGCTAGCGGGATGGGTAGGGAGACCCAGTACTTC. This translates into CASSLELASGMGRETQYF. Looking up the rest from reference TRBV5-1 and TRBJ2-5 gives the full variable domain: KAGVTQTPRYLIKTRGQQVTLSCSPISGHRSVSWYQQTPGQGLQFLFEYFSETQRNKGNFPGRFSGRQFSNSRSEMNVSTLELGDSALYLCASSLELASGMGRETQYFGPGTRLLVL.

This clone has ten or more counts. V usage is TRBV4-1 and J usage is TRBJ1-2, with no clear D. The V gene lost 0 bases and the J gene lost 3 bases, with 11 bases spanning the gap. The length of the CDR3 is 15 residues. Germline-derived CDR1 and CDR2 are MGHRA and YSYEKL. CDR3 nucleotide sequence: TGCGCCAGCAGCCAAGAAGGCTCAGCGTACTATGGCTACACCTTC. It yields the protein CASSQEGSAYYGYTF.

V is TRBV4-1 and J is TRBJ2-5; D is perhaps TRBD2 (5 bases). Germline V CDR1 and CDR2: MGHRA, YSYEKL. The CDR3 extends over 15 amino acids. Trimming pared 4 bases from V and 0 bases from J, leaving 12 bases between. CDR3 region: CASSPRWTYQETQYF. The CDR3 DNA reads TGCGCCAGCAGCCCCCGCTGGACTTACCAAGAGACCCAGTACTTC.

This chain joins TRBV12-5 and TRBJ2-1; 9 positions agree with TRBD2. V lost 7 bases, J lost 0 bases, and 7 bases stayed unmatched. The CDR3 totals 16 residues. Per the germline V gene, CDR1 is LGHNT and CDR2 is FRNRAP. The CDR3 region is CASDLLSGSSYNEQFF. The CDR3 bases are TGTGCTAGTGATCTTCTTAGCGGGAGCTCCTACAATGAGCAGTTCTTC.

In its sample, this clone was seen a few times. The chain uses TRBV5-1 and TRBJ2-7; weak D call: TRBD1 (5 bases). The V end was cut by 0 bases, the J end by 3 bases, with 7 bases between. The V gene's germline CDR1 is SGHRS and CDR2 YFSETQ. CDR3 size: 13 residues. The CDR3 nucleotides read TGCGCCAGCAGCTTGGGACAGTACTACGAGCAGTACTTC. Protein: CASSLGQYYEQYF.

Written as DNA, the CDR3 is TGTGCCAGCTCCAGGGGCTTTGCAACTAATGAAAAACTGTTTTTT. Translating gives CASSRGFATNEKLFF. This chain links TRBV6-5 with TRBJ1-4; perhaps TRBD1 as D (6 bases). CDR3 length: 15 residues. V shed 8 bases and J shed 0 bases, with 13 bases lying between them. The germline V gene has CDR1 MNHEY and CDR2 SVGAGI.

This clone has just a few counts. This chain's CDR3 is CATPRRGSSYEQYF. The CDR3 DNA sequence: TGTGCCACCCCACGGAGGGGTAGCTCCTACGAGCAGTACTTC. The chain carries TRBV19 and TRBJ2-7; D is possibly TRBD2 (6 bases). The germline V gene has CDR1 LNHDA and CDR2 SQIVND (reference sequence). V lost 10 bases, J lost 0 bases, and 16 bases lay in between. CDR3 length equals 14 residues.

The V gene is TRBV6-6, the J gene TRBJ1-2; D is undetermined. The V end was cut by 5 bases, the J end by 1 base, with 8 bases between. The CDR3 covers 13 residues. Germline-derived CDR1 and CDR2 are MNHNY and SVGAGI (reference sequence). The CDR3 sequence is CASSLDRNYGYTF. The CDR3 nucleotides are TGTGCCAGCAGTCTCGACCGTAACTATGGCTACACCTTC.

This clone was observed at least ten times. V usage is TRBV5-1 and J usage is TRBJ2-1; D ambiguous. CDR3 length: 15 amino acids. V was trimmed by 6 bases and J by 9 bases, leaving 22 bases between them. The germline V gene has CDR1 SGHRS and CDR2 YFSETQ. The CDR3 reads CASTPNPRADSEQFF. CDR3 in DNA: TGCGCCAGCACCCCTAATCCAAGGGCTGATAGTGAGCAGTTCTTC.

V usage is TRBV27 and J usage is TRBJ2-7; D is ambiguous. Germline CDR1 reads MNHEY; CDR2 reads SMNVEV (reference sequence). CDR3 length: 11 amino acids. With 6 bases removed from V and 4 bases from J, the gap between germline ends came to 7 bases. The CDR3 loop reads CASRNYYEQYF. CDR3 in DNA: TGTGCCAGCAGGAATTATTACGAGCAGTACTTC.

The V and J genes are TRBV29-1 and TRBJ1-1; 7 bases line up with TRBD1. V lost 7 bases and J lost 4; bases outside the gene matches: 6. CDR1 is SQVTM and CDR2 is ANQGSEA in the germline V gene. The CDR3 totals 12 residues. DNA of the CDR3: TGCAGCGCGTGGACAGGCGGCACTGAAGCTTTCTTT. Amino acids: CSAWTGGTEAFF. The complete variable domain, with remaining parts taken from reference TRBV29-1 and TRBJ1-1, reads SAVISQKPSRDICQRGTSLTIQCQVDSQVTMMFWYRQQPGQSLTLIATANQGSEATYESGFVIDKFPISRPNLTFSTLTVSNMSPEDSSIYLCSAWTGGTEAFFGQGTRLTVV.

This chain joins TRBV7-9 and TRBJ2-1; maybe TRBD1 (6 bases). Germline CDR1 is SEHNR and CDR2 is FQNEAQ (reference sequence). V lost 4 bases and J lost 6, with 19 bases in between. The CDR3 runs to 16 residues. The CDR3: CASSSQTRGLRNEQFF. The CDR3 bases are TGTGCCAGCAGCTCCCAGACCAGGGGCCTCCGCAATGAGCAGTTCTTC.

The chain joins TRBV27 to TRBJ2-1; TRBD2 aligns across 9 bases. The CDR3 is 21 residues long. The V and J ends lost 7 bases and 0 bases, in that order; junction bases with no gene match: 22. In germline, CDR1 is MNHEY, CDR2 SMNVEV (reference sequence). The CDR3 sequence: CASTTSLALAGDSVSYNEQFF. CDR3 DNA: TGTGCCAGCACCACATCCTTGGCACTAGCGGGCGATTCCGTCTCCTACAATGAGCAGTTCTTC.

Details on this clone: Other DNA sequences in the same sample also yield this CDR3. CDR3 coding DNA: TGTGCCAGCAGCGAACAGGGGGACACTGAAGCTTTCTTT. As protein: CASSEQGDTEAFF. The chain couples TRBV2 to TRBJ1-1; 8 nucleotides match TRBD1. CDR1 is SNHLY and CDR2 is FYNNEI in the germline V gene. V lost 6 bases, J lost 3 bases, and 3 bases stayed unmatched. The CDR3 consists of 13 residues.

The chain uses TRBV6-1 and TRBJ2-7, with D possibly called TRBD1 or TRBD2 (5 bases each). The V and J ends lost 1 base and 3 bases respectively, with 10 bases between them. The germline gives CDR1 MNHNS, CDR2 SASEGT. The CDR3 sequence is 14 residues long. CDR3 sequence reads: CASSEGGSYYEQYF. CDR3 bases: TGTGCCAGCAGTGAAGGGGGGTCCTACTACGAGCAGTACTTC.

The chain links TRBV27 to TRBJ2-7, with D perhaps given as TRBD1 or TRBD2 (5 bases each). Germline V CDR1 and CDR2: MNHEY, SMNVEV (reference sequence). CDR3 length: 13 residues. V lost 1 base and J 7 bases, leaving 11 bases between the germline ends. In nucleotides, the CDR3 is TGTGCCAGCAGTTTATTGGGGACGGAAGAGCAGTACTTC. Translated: CASSLLGTEEQYF.

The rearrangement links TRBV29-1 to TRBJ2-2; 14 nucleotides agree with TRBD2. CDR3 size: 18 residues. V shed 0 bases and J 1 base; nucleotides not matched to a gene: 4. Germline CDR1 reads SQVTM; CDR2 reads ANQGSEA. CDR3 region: CSVEDPGLAGENTGELFF. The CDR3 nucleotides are TGCAGCGTTGAAGACCCGGGACTAGCGGGAGAGAACACCGGGGAGCTGTTTTTT.

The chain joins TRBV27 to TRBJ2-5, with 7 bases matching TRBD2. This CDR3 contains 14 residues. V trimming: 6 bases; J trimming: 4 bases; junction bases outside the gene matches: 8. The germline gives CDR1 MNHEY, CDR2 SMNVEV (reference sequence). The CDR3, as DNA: TGTGCCAGCAGCCCCTGGGGGAGGGGAGAGACCCAGTACTTC. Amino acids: CASSPWGRGETQYF.

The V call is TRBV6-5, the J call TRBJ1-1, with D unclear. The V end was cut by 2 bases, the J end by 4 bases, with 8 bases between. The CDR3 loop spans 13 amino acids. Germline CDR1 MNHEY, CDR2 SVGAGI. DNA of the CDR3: TGTGCCAGCAGTTACGGTGGTCCCACTGAAGCTTTCTTT. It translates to CASSYGGPTEAFF.

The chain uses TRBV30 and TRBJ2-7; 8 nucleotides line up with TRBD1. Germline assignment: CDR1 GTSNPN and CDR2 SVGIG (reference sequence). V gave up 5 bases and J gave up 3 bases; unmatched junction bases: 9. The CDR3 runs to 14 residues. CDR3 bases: TGTGCCTGGGGCAGGACAGGGTCCTTCTACGAGCAGTACTTC. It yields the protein CAWGRTGSFYEQYF.